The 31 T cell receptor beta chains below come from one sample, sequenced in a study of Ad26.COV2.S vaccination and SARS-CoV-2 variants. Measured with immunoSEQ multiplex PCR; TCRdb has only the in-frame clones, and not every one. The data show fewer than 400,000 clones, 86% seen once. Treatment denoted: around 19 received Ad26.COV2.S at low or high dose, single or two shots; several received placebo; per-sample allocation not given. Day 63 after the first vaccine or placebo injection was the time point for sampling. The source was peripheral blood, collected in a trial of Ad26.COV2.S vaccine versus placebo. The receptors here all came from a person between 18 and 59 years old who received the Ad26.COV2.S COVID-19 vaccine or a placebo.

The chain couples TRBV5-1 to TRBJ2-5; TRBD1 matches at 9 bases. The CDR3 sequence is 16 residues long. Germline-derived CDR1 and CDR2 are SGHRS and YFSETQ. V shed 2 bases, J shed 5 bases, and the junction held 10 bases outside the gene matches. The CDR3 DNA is TGCGCCAGCAGCTTCATGCCGGGACAGGGAGTGGAGACCCAGTACTTC. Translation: CASSFMPGQGVETQYF.

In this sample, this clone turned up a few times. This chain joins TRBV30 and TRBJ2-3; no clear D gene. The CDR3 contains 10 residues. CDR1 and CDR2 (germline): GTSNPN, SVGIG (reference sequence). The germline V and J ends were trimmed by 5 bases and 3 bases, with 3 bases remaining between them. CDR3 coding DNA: TGTGCCTGGGAGACAGATACGCAGTATTTT. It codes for CAWETDTQYF. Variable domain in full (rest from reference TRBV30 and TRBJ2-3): SQTIHQWPATLVQPVGSPLSLECTVEGTSNPNLYWYRQAAGRGLQLLFYSVGIGQISSEVPQNLSASRPQDRQFILSSKKLLLSDSGFYLCAWETDTQYFGPGTRLTVL.

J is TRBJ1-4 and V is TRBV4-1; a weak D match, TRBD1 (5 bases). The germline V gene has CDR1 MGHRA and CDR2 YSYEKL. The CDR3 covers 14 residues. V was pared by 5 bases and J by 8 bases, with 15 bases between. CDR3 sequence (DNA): TGCGCCAGCAGCGAACCCAGGGCTGGCGAAAAACTGTTTTTT. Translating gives CASSEPRAGEKLFF.

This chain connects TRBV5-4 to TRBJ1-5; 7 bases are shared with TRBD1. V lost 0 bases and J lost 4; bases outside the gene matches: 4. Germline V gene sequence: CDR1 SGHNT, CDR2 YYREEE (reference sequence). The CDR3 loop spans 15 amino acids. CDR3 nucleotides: TGTGCCAGCAGCTTGGGCCCAGGGGGGAATCAGCCCCAGCATTTT. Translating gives CASSLGPGGNQPQHF.

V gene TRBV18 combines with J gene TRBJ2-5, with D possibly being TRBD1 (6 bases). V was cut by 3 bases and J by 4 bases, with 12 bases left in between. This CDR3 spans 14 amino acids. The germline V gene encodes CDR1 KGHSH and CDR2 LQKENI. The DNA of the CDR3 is TGTGCCAGCTCACCCGTTGGACAGAGAGAGACCCAGTACTTC. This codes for CASSPVGQRETQYF.

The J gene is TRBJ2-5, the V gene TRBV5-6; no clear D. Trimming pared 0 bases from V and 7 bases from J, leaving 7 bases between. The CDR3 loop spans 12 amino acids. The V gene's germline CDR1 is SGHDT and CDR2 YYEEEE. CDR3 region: CASSLVDRTQYF. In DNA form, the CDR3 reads TGTGCCAGCAGCTTGGTAGATAGGACCCAGTACTTC.

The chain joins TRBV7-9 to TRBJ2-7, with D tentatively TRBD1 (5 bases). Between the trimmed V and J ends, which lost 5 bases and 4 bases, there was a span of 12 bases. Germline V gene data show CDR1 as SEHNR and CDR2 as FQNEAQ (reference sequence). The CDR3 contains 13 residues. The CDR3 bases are TGTGCCAGCAGCCCCTGGGGCTTATACGAGCAGTACTTC. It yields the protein CASSPWGLYEQYF.

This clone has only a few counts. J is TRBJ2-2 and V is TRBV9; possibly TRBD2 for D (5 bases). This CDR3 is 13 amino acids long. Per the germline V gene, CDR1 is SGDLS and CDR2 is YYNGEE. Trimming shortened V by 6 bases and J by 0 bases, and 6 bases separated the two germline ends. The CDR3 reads CASMGANTGELFF. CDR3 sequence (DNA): TGTGCCAGCATGGGAGCGAACACCGGGGAGCTGTTTTTT.

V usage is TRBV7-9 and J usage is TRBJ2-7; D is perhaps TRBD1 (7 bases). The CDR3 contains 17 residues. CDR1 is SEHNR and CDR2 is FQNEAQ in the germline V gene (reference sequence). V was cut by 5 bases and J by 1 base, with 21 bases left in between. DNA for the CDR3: TGTGCCAGCAGCGCGGGGTCGGGACAGCCGCGTTCCTACGAGCAGTACTTC. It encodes CASSAGSGQPRSYEQYF.

DNA for the CDR3: TGTGCCAGCTCACCCAACACAGGTAGTTTCAATCAGCCCCAGCATTTT. It encodes CASSPNTGSFNQPQHF. The V and J genes are TRBV18 and TRBJ1-5; a weak D match, TRBD1 (5 bases). This CDR3 region has 16 residues. V lost 3 bases and J 3 bases, leaving 15 bases between the germline ends. The germline CDR1 and CDR2 sequences are KGHSH and LQKENI. The entire variable domain, with the rest obtained from reference TRBV18 and TRBJ1-5, is as follows: NAGVMQNPRHLVRRRGQEARLRCSPMKGHSHVYWYRQLPEEGLKFMVYLQKENIIDESGMPKERFSAEFPKEGPSILRIQQVVRGDSAAYFCASSPNTGSFNQPQHFGDGTRLSIL.

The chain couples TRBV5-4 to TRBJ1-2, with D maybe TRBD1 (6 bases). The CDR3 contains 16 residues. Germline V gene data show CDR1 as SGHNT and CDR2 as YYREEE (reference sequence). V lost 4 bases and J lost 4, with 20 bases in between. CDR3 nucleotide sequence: TGTGCCAGCAGCCCCGGGACCGGGGGGCAGTTCTATGGCTACACCTTC. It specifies CASSPGTGGQFYGYTF. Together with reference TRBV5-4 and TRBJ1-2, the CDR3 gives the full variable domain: ETGVTQSPTHLIKTRGQQVTLRCSSQSGHNTVSWYQQALGQGPQFIFQYYREEENGRGNFPPRFSGLQFPNYSSELNVNALELDDSALYLCASSPGTGGQFYGYTFGSGTRLTVV.

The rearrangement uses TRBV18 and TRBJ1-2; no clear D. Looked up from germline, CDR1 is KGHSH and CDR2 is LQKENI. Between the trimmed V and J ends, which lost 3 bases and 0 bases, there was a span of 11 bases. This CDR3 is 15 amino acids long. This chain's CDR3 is CASSPRVDPNYGYTF. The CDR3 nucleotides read TGTGCCAGCTCACCTCGAGTGGATCCTAACTATGGCTACACCTTC.

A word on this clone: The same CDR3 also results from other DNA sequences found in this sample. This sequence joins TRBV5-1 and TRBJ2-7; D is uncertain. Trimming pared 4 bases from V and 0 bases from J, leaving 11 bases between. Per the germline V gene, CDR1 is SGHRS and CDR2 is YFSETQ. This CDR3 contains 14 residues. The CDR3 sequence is CASSPGGSSYEQYF. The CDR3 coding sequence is TGCGCCAGCAGCCCTGGCGGTAGCTCCTACGAGCAGTACTTC.

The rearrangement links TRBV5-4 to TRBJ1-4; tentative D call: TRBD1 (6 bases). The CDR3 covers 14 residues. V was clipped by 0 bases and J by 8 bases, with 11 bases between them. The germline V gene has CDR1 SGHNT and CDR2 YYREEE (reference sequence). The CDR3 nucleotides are TGTGCCAGCAGCTTGGAAGGGGGACGAGAAAAACTGTTTTTT. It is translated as CASSLEGGREKLFF.

CDR3 in DNA: TGTGCCAGCAGCCCTTGGGACAGGGAAGACACTGAAGCTTTCTTT. This encodes CASSPWDREDTEAFF. This chain uses TRBV7-9 with TRBJ1-1, with TRBD1 identical over 9 bases. Trimming removed 5 bases from V and 3 bases from J; junction bases left unmatched: 7. The CDR3 sequence is 15 residues long. The germline CDR1 and CDR2 sequences are SEHNR and FQNEAQ (reference sequence).

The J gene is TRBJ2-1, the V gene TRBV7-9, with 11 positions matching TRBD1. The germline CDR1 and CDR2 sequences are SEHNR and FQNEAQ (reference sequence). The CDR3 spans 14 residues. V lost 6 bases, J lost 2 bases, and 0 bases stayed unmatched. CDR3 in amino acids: CASRDRGPYNEQFF. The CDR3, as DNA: TGTGCCAGCAGGGACAGGGGGCCCTACAATGAGCAGTTCTTC.

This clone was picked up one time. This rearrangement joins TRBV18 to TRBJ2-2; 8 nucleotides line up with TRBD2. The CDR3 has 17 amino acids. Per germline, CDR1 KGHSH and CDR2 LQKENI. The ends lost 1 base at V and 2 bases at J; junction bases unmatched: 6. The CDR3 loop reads CASSPRTSGSNTGELFF. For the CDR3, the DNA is TGTGCCAGCTCACCACGAACTAGCGGATCTAACACCGGGGAGCTGTTTTTT.

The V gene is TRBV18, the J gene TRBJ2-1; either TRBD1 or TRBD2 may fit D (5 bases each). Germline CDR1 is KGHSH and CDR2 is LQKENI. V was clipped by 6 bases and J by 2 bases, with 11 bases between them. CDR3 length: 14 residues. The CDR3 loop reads CASSDGTTYNEQFF. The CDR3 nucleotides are TGTGCCAGCTCCGACGGGACGACCTACAATGAGCAGTTCTTC.

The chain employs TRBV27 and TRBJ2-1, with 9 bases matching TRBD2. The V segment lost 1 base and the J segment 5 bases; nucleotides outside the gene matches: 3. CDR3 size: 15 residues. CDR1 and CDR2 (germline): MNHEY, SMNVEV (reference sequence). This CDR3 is CASSLLSSGDNEQFF. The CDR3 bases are TGTGCCAGCAGTTTATTATCTAGCGGGGACAATGAGCAGTTCTTC.

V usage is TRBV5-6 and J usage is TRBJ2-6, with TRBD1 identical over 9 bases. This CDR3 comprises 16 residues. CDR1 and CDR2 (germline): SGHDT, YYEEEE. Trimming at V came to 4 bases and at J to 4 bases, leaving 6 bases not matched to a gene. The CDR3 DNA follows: TGTGCCAGCAGCGACGGGACAGGGAGCGGGGCCAACGTCCTGACTTTC. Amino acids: CASSDGTGSGANVLTF.

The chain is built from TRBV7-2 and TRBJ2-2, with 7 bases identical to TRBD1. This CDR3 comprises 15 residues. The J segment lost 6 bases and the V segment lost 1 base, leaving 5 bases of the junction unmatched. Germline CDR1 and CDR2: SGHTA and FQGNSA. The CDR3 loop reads CASSLGPGGAGELFF. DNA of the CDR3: TGTGCCAGCAGCTTAGGCCCAGGGGGTGCCGGGGAGCTGTTTTTT.

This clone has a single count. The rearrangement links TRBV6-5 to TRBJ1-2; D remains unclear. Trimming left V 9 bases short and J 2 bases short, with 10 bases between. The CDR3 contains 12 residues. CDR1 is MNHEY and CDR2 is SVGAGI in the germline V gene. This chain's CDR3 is CASSAVNYGYTF. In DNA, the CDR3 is TGTGCCAGTAGCGCGGTAAACTATGGCTACACCTTC.

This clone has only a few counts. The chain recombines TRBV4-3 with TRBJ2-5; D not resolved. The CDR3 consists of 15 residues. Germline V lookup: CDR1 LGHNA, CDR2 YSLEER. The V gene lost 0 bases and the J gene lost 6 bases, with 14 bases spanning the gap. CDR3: CASSQDPQSGQTQYF. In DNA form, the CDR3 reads TGCGCCAGCAGCCAAGATCCCCAGTCCGGGCAGACCCAGTACTTC.

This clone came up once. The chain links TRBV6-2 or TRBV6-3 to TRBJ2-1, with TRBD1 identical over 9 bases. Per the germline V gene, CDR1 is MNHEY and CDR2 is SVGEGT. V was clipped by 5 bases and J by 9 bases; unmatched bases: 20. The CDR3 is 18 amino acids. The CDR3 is CASSPPGPRLGQGIEQFF. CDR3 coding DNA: TGTGCCAGCAGTCCCCCCGGCCCGAGGTTAGGACAGGGGATTGAGCAGTTCTTC.

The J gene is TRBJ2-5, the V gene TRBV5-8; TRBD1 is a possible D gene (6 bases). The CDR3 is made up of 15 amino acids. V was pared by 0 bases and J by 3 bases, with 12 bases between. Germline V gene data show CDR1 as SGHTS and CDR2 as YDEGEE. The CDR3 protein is CASSLAKNREETQYF. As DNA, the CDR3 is TGTGCCAGCAGCTTGGCCAAAAACAGGGAAGAGACCCAGTACTTC.

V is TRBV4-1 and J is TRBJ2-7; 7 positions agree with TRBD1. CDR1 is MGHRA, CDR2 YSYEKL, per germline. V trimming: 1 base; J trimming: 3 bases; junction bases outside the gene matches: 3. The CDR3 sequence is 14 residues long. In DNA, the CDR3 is TGCGCCAGCAGCCAAGCCGCAGGGGGCTACGAGCAGTACTTC. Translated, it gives CASSQAAGGYEQYF.

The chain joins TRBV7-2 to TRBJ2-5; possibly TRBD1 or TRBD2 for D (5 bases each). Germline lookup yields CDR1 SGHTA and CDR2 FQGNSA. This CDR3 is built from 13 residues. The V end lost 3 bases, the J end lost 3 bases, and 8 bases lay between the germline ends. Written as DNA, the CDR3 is TGTGCCAGCAGCTTCCGGGGCGAAGAGACCCAGTACTTC. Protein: CASSFRGEETQYF.

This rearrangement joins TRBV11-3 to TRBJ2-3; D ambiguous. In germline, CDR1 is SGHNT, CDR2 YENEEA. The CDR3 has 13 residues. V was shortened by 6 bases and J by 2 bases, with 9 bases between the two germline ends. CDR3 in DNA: TGTGCCAGCAGTCCCGACCCCACAGATACGCAGTATTTT. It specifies CASSPDPTDTQYF.

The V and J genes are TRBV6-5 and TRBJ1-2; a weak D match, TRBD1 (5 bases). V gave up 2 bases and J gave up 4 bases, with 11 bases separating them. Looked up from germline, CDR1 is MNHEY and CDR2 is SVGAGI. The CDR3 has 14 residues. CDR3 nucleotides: TGTGCCAGCAGTTACGACAGAACCCGCTATGGCTACACCTTC. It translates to CASSYDRTRYGYTF.

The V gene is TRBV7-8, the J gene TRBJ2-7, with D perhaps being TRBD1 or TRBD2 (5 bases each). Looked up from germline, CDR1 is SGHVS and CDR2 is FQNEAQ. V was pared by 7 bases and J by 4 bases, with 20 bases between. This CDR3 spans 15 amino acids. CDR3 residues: CASIRDRASSYEQYF. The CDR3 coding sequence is TGTGCCAGCATTAGGGACCGTGCCTCATCATACGAGCAGTACTTC. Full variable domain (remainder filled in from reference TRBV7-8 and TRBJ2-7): GAGVSQSPRYKVAKRGQDVALRCDPISGHVSLFWYQQALGQGPEFLTYFQNEAQLDKSGLPSDRFFAERPEGSVSTLKIQRTQQEDSAVYLCASIRDRASSYEQYFGPGTRLTVT.

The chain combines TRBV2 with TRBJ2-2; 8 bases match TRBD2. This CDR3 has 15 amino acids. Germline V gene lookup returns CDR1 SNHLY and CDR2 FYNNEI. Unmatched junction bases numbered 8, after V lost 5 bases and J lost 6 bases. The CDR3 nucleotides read TGTGCCAGCAGTACCGGGACTAGGAAACCCGGGGAGCTGTTTTTT. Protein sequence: CASSTGTRKPGELFF.